This TCR beta chain was sequenced during a study of cytomegalovirus exposure and HLA in healthy donors. Trimming took 2 bases from V and 2 from J; bases not matched to a gene: 6. CDR3 length: 16 residues. CDR1 and CDR2 (germline): WSHSY, SAAADI. Primers: 60 Vbeta forward and 13 Jbeta reverse. Generated by immunoSEQ multiplex PCR, the TCRdb table keeps only in-frame clones and is missing some. The data hold 210,000 or so clones, with about three quarters observed a single time. The sequence came from an older woman in good health and CMV-seropositive. Sequenced input: PBMCs. The V gene is TRBV10-2, the J gene TRBJ2-1; TRBD2 agrees at 7 bases. The CDR3 DNA follows: TGCGCCAGCAGTGAGGTTACTAGCGCGACCTACAATGAGCAGTTCTTC. Translated, it gives CASSEVTSATYNEQFF.